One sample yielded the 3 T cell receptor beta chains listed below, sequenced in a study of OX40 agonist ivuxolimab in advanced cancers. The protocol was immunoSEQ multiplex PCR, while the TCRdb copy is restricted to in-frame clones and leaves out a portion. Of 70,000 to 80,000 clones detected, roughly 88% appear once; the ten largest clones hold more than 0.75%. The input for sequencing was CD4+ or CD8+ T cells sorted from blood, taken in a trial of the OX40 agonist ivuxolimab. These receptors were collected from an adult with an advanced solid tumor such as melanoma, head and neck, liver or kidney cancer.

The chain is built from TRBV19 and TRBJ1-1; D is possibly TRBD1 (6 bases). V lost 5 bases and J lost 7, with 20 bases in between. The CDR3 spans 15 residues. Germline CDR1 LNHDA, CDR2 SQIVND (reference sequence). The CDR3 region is CASSPRGGLGDEAFF. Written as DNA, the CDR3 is TGTGCCAGTAGTCCGCGCGGGGGGCTAGGTGATGAAGCTTTCTTT.

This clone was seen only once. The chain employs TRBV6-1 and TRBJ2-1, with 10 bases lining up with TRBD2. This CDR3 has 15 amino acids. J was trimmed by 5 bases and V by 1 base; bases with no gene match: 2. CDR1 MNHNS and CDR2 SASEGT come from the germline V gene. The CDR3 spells CASSEGTSGNNEQFF. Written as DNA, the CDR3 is TGTGCCAGCAGTGAAGGGACTAGCGGTAACAATGAGCAGTTCTTC.

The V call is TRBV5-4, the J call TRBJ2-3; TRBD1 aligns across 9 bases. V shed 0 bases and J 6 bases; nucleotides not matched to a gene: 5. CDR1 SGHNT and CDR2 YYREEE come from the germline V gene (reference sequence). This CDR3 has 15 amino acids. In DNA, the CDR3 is TGTGCCAGCAGCTTGGTGGGACAGGGAGGGGATACGCAGTATTTT. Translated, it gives CASSLVGQGGDTQYF.